Sequencing of this TCR beta chain was carried out in a study of T-cell memory formation after mild COVID-19. TCRdb re-analysed the 5' RACE reads in MiXCR, keeping a single row per CDR3 protein. This sample has approximately 260,000 distinct CDR3 sequences, with 15% to 20% found just once. Germline V gives CDR1 KGHDR, CDR2 SFDVKD. The CDR3 sequence runs 11 residues, both termini included. About this clonotype itself: Since the CDR3 does not end with the conserved phenylalanine or tryptophan, this likely comes from a read error. The DNA is omitted, as the CDR3 cannot be located on it reliably, and the CDR3 follows TCRdb's listing.

The receptor was isolated from a man between 18 and 29 years old who had mild COVID-19 (a few samples of this study predate the infection). Cell type and time point are not known. Sequencing input: PBMCs or a T cell subset sorted from them (not recorded which). V and J are TRBV24-1 and TRBJ2-7; the D call of TRBD2 is as the table states it, not checked on the DNA. The chain's CDR3 is CATVWGTAPST.